These 3 T cell receptor beta chains share one sample of origin, sequenced in a study of vaccination and CD4 T cells after COVID-19. The treatment: roughly ten-day PBMC culture with coronavirus spike peptide pools or control peptides (ViraFEST assay). For these TCRs, the target antigens are not known. Sequencing of the DNA from cultured CD4+ T cells was carried out with the Oncomine TCR Beta short-read assay. TCRdb independently ran MiXCR on the PCR reads; one entry per CDR3 protein. The repertoire has 10,000 to 15,000 distinct CDR3 sequences, more than 55% of them found once; the top ten carry over 9.5%. The sample taken for sequencing was CD4+ T cells from blood, cultured in vitro. Receptor source: a human donor who had recovered from COVID-19.

This clonotype was seen a few times. This chain links TRBV20-1 with TRBJ2-5; D perhaps matches TRBD2 (5 bases). The CDR3 length is 11 residues. CDR1 DFQATT and CDR2 SNEGSKA come from the germline V gene (reference sequence). With 5 bases removed from V and 4 bases from J, the gap between germline ends came to 8 bases. In DNA, the CDR3 is TGCAGTGCTTCTAGCAGAGAGACCCAGTACTTC. Translation gives CSASSRETQYF.

The rearrangement joins TRBV20-1 to TRBJ2-2; TRBD2 matches at 7 bases. J gave up 6 bases and V 3 bases, and 7 bases lay outside the gene matches. The germline V gene has CDR1 DFQATT and CDR2 SNEGSKA (reference sequence). CDR3 length: 14 residues. CDR3 region: CSARLGGLSGELFF. CDR3 nucleotides: TGCAGTGCTAGGTTGGGGGGGTTGTCCGGGGAGCTGTTTTTT.

The rearrangement links TRBV6-5 to TRBJ1-6; TRBD1 is a possible D gene (5 bases). This CDR3 spans 17 amino acids. Deletions cut 2 bases from V and 0 bases from J, with 11 bases between. In germline, CDR1 is MNHEY, CDR2 SVGAGI. CDR3 sequence (DNA): TGTGCCAGCAGTTACGGGGACCGGAGCTCCTATAATTCACCCCTCCACTTT. It translates to CASSYGDRSSYNSPLHF.